This entry lists 12 T cell receptor beta chains sequenced from one sample in a study of shared clonotypes between healthy human individuals. Sequencing was performed with immunoSEQ multiplex PCR; in TCRdb, only in-frame clones are kept and a portion is missing. This table has roughly 1,600,000 clones, around 98.5% appearing once. The material sequenced was naive CD4+ T cells sorted from blood. Regarding subset: CD45RA+ positively selected. These receptors came from a man aged 25-40 years in good health.

The genes are TRBV5-4 and TRBJ2-5, with 15 nucleotides matching TRBD2. V lost 4 bases and J lost 2; bases outside the gene matches: 6. Germline V gene sequence: CDR1 SGHNT, CDR2 YYREEE (reference sequence). CDR3 length equals 17 residues. This chain's CDR3 is CASSEGLAGGGQETQYF. The DNA of the CDR3 is TGTGCCAGCAGCGAGGGACTAGCGGGAGGAGGGCAAGAGACCCAGTACTTC.

The chain has TRBV19 and TRBJ2-3; 11 positions match TRBD2. This CDR3 contains 19 residues. Losses at the gene ends were 5 bases for V and 1 base for J; bases not matched to a gene: 14. Germline CDR1 reads LNHDA; CDR2 reads SQIVND (reference sequence). The chain's CDR3 is CASSQPYAGTSGGTDTQYF. DNA of the CDR3: TGTGCCAGTAGTCAACCTTACGCCGGGACTAGCGGAGGCACAGATACGCAGTATTTT. Based on the CDR3 plus reference TRBV19 and TRBJ2-3, the full variable domain is DGGITQSPKYLFRKEGQNVTLSCEQNLNHDAMYWYRQDPGQGLRLIYYSQIVNDFQKGDIAEGYSVSREKKESFPLTVTSAQKNPTAFYLCASSQPYAGTSGGTDTQYFGPGTRLTVL.

The J gene is TRBJ2-5, the V gene TRBV29-1; TRBD2 is a possible D gene (5 bases). The germline V gene encodes CDR1 SQVTM and CDR2 ANQGSEA. Deletions cut 1 base from V and 3 bases from J, with 12 bases between. CDR3 length: 14 residues. The CDR3 region is CSVEGGPSKETQYF. DNA for the CDR3: TGCAGCGTTGAAGGAGGGCCCTCCAAAGAGACCCAGTACTTC. Using reference TRBV29-1 and TRBJ2-5 for the parts outside the CDR3, the full variable domain is SAVISQKPSRDICQRGTSLTIQCQVDSQVTMMFWYRQQPGQSLTLIATANQGSEATYESGFVIDKFPISRPNLTFSTLTVSNMSPEDSSIYLCSVEGGPSKETQYFGPGTRLLVL.

The V call is TRBV30, the J call TRBJ1-1; possibly TRBD1 for D (5 bases). V gave up 3 bases and J gave up 4 bases, with 15 bases separating them. The CDR3 covers 14 residues. The V gene's germline CDR1 is GTSNPN and CDR2 SVGIG (reference sequence). The CDR3 region is CAWSPRGRGTEAFF. The DNA for the CDR3 is TGTGCCTGGAGCCCTAGGGGTCGGGGCACTGAAGCTTTCTTT.

The V call is TRBV29-1, the J call TRBJ2-3, with TRBD1 matching over 9 bases. This CDR3 has 13 residues. V dropped 7 bases and J dropped 3; count of bases not matched to a gene: 5. Germline CDR1 and CDR2: SQVTM and ANQGSEA. CDR3 nucleotides: TGCAGCGCCGCGACAGGGGGAACAGATACGCAGTATTTT. It yields the protein CSAATGGTDTQYF.

The CDR3 coding sequence is TGCGCCAGCAGTCAGCTCGCCGGGACCCCCTTCCGAGAGCAGTACTTC. Its protein is CASSQLAGTPFREQYF. V gene TRBV23-1 combines with J gene TRBJ2-7; D possibly uses TRBD1 or TRBD2 (5 bases each). TRBV23-1 is placed among ORFs of uncertain function. Trimming pared 3 bases from V and 7 bases from J, leaving 22 bases between. The CDR3 totals 16 residues.

The CDR3 DNA follows: TGTGCCAGTAGCCTCACAGGGGGCGTGAACACTGAAGCTTTCTTT. Encoded protein: CASSLTGGVNTEAFF. The chain couples TRBV19 to TRBJ1-1; 9 nucleotides agree with TRBD1. V gave up 6 bases and J gave up 0 bases; unmatched junction bases: 5. The CDR3 runs to 15 residues. The germline V gene encodes CDR1 LNHDA and CDR2 SQIVND (reference sequence).

The chain has TRBV6-1 and TRBJ2-3, with TRBD2 as a possible D gene (6 bases). Germline V gives CDR1 MNHNS, CDR2 SASEGT. The CDR3 consists of 15 residues. V dropped 2 bases and J dropped 0 bases, with 9 bases sitting between them. The CDR3 loop is CASSERGYSTDTQYF. The DNA for the CDR3 is TGTGCCAGCAGTGAACGGGGGTACAGCACAGATACGCAGTATTTT.

As to this clone: Additional DNA sequences in this sample encode the identical CDR3. V is TRBV18 and J is TRBJ2-7, with D maybe TRBD1 (6 bases). Deletions cut 2 bases from V and 2 bases from J, with 7 bases between. Per the germline V gene, CDR1 is KGHSH and CDR2 is LQKENI. This CDR3 comprises 13 residues. The CDR3 nucleotides are TGTGCCAGCTCACCAAGGGGGACCTACGAGCAGTACTTC. This sequence encodes CASSPRGTYEQYF.

The CDR3 nucleotides read TGTGCCAGCCGTCCCGGGACAGGGGCATGGGGCTACACCTTC. It translates to CASRPGTGAWGYTF. V is TRBV27 and J is TRBJ1-2, with TRBD1 identical over 10 bases. The germline V gene encodes CDR1 MNHEY and CDR2 SMNVEV (reference sequence). The length of the CDR3 is 14 residues. V was pared by 8 bases and J by 8 bases, with 11 bases of the junction left unmatched.

V and J are TRBV2 and TRBJ2-7; D possibly corresponds to TRBD1 (5 bases). V was cut by 6 bases and J by 0 bases, with 12 bases left in between. The CDR3 extends over 14 amino acids. CDR1 is SNHLY and CDR2 is FYNNEI in the germline V gene. CDR3 amino acids: CASRLQDSSYEQYF. The CDR3 DNA follows: TGTGCCAGCAGGTTACAGGATAGCTCCTACGAGCAGTACTTC.

This chain joins TRBV7-2 and TRBJ2-4; D ambiguous. Germline assignment: CDR1 SGHTA and CDR2 FQGNSA. The CDR3 has 15 amino acids. Trimming left V 1 base short and J 1 base short, with 8 bases between. CDR3 bases: TGTGCCAGCAGCTTAGATATTTGGGCCAAAAACATTCAGTACTTC. It is translated as CASSLDIWAKNIQYF.